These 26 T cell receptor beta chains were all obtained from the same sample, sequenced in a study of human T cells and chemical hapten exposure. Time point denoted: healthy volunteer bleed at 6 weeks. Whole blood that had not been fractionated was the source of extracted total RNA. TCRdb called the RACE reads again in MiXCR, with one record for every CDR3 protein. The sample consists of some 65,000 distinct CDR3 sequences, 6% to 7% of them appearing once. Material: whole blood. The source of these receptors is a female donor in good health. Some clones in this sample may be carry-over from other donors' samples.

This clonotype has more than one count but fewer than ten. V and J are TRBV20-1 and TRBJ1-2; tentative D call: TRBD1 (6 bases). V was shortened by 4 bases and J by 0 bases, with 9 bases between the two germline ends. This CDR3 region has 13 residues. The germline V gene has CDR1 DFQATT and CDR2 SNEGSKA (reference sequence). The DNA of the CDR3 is TGCAGTGCTATCCACAGGGCTAACTATGGCTACACCTTC. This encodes CSAIHRANYGYTF.

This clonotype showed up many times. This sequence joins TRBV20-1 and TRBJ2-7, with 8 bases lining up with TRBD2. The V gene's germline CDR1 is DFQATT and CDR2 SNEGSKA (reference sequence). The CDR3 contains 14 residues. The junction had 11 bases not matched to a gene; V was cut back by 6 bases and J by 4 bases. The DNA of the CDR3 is TGCAGTGCCAAAAGCGGGACTAGGGATTACGAGCAGTACTTC. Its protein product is CSAKSGTRDYEQYF.

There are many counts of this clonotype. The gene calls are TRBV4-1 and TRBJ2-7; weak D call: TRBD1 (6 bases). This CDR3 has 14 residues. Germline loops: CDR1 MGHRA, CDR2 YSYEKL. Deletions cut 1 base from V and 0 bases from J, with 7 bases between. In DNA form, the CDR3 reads TGCGCCAGCAGCCAAGGACAGGACTCCTACGAGCAGTACTTC. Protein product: CASSQGQDSYEQYF.

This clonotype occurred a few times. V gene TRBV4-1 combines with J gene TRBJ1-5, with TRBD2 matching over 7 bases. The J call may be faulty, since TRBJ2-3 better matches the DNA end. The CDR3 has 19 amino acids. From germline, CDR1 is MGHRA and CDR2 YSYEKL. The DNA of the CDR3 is TGCGCCAGCAGCCAGAGGACGGGAGGAGAAGATTTTAGCAATCAGCCCCAGTATTTT. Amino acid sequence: CASSQRTGGEDFSNQPQYF.

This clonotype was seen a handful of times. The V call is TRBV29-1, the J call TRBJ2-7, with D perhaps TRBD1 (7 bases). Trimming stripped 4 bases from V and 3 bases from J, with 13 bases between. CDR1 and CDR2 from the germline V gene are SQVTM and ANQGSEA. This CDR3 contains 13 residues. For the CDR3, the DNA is TGCAGCGTTGGCGGAGGGGACAGCTACGAGCAGTACTTC. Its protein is CSVGGGDSYEQYF.

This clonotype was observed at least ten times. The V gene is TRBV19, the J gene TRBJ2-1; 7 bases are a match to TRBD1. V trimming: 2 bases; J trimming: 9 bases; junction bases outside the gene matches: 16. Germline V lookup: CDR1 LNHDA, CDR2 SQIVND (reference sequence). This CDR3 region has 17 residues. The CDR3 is CASSIIVAQGITGEQFF. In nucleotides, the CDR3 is TGTGCCAGTAGTATAATCGTCGCACAGGGGATAACGGGTGAGCAGTTCTTC.

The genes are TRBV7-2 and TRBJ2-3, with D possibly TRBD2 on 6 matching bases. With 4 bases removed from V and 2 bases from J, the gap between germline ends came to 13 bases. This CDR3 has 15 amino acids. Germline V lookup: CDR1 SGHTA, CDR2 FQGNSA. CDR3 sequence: CASSSLALITDTQYF. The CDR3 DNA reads TGTGCCAGCAGCTCCCTAGCGCTAATCACAGATACGCAGTATTTT. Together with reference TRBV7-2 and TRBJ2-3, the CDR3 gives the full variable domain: GAGVSQSPSNKVTEKGKDVELRCDPISGHTALYWYRQSLGQGLEFLIYFQGNSAPDKSGLPSDRFSAERTGGSVSTLTIQRTQQEDSAVYLCASSSLALITDTQYFGPGTRLTVL.

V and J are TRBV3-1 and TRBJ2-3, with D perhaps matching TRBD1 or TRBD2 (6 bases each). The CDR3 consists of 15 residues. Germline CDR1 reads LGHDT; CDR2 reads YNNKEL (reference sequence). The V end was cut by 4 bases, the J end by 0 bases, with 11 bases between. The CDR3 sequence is CASSPTGASTDTQYF. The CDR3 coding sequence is TGTGCCAGCAGCCCAACGGGGGCTAGCACAGATACGCAGTATTTT.

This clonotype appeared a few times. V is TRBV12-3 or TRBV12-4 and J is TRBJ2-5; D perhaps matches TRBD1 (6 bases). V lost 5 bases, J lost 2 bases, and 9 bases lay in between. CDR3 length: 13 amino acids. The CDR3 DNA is TGTGCCAGCAGTCGGGACACTCAAGAGACCCAGTACTTC. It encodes CASSRDTQETQYF.

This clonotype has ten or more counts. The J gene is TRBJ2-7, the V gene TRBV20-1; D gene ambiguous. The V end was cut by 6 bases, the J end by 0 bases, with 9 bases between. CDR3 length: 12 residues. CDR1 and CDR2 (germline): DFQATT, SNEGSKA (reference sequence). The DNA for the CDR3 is TGCAGTGCCAGATACAGCTCCTACGAGCAGTACTTC. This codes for CSARYSSYEQYF.

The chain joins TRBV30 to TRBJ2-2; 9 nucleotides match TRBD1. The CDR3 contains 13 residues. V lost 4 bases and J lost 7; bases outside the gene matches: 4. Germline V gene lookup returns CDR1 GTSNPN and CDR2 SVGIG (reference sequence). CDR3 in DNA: TGTGCCTGGACGGACAGGGGAATCGGGGAGCTGTTTTTT. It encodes CAWTDRGIGELFF.

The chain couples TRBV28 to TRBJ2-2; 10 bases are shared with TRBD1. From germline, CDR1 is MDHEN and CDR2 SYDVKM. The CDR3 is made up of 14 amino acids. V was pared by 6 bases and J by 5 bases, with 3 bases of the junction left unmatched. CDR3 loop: CASRTGGVTGELFF. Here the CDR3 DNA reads TGTGCCAGCAGGACAGGGGGCGTTACCGGGGAGCTGTTTTTT.

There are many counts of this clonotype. The CDR3 reads CASSTGTGDTEAFF. The CDR3 DNA follows: TGTGCCAGCAGTACCGGGACAGGGGACACTGAAGCTTTCTTT. The V and J genes are TRBV2 and TRBJ1-1; the match to TRBD1 covers 10 bases. The V segment lost 5 bases and the J segment 3 bases; nucleotides outside the gene matches: 3. CDR1 and CDR2 (germline): SNHLY, FYNNEI. The CDR3 length is 14 residues.

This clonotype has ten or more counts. The CDR3 here is CASSLQDRGETQYF. CDR3 in DNA: TGTGCCAGCAGCTTACAGGACAGGGGAGAGACCCAGTACTTC. This rearrangement joins TRBV7-3 to TRBJ2-5; 9 bases align to TRBD1. V dropped 2 bases and J dropped 4; count of bases not matched to a gene: 2. Germline values: CDR1 SGHTA, CDR2 FQGTGA. The CDR3 is 14 residues long.

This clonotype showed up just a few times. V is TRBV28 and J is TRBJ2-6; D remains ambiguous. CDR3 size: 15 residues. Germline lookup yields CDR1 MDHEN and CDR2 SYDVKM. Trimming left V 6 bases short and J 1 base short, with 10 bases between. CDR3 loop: CASSLHQSGANVLTF. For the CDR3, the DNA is TGTGCCAGCAGCTTACACCAATCTGGGGCCAACGTCCTGACTTTC.

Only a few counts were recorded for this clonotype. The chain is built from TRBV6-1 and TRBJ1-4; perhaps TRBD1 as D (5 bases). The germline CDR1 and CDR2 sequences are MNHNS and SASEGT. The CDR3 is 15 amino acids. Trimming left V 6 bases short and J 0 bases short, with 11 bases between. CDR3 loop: CASRSTGATNEKLFF. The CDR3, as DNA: TGTGCCAGCAGGTCAACAGGTGCAACTAATGAAAAACTGTTTTTT.

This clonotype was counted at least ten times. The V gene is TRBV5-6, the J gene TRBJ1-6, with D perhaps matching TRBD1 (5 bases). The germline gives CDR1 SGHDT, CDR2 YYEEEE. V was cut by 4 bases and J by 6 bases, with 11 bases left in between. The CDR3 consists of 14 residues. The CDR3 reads CASSDDRSNSPLHF. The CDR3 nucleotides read TGTGCCAGCAGCGACGACAGATCTAATTCACCCCTCCACTTT.

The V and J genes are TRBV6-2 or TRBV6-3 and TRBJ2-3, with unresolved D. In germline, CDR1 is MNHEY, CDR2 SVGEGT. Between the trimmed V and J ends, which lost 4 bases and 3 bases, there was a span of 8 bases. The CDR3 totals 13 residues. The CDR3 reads CASSSRETDTQYF. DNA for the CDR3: TGTGCCAGCAGTTCCCGCGAGACAGATACGCAGTATTTT.

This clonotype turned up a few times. CDR3 DNA: TGTGCCAGCAGCTTAGATACGGCTGACTATGGCTACACCTTC. Translation gives CASSLDTADYGYTF. The rearrangement joins TRBV11-2 to TRBJ1-2; no definite D call. Trimming stripped 0 bases from V and 3 bases from J, with 8 bases between. The CDR3 sequence is 14 residues long. CDR1 is SGHAT, CDR2 FQNNGV, per germline. Drawing the rest from reference TRBV11-2 and TRBJ1-2, the complete variable domain is EAGVAQSPRYKIIEKRQSVAFWCNPISGHATLYWYQQILGQGPKLLIQFQNNGVVDDSQLPKDRFSAERLKGVDSTLKIQPAKLEDSAVYLCASSLDTADYGYTFGSGTRLTVV.

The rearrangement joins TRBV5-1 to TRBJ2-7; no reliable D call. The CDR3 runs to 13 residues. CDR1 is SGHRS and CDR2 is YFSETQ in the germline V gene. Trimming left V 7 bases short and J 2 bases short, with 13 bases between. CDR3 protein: CASRPSVAYEQYF. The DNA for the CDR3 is TGCGCCAGCCGCCCGTCCGTCGCCTACGAGCAGTACTTC. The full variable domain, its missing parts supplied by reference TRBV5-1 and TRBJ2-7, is KAGVTQTPRYLIKTRGQQVTLSCSPISGHRSVSWYQQTPGQGLQFLFEYFSETQRNKGNFPGRFSGRQFSNSRSEMNVSTLELGDSALYLCASRPSVAYEQYFGPGTRLTVT.

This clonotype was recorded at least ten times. The CDR3 DNA is TGTGCCAGCAGTTCAGGTTACATGAACACTGAAGCTTTCTTT. Protein product: CASSSGYMNTEAFF. This chain joins TRBV28 and TRBJ1-1, with D unclear. The V gene's germline CDR1 is MDHEN and CDR2 SYDVKM. V dropped 4 bases and J dropped 0 bases, with 9 bases sitting between them. The CDR3 extends over 14 amino acids.

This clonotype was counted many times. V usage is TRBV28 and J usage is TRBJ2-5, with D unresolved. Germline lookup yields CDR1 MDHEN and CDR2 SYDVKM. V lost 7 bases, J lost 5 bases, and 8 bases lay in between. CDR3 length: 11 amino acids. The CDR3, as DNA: TGTGCCAGCAACCTTGAGGAGACCCAGTACTTC. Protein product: CASNLEETQYF.

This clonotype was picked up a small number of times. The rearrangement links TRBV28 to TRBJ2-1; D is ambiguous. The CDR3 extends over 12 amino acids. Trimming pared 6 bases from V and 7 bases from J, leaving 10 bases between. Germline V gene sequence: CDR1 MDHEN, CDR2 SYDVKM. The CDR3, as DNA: TGTGCCAGCAGCACCATAGGGAATGAGCAGTTCTTC. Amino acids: CASSTIGNEQFF.

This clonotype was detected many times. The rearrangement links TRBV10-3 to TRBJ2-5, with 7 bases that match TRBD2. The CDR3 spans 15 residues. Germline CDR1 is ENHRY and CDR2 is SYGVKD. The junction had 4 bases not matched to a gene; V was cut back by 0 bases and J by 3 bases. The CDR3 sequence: CAISESLGGKETQYF. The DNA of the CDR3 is TGTGCCATCAGTGAGTCGTTGGGGGGGAAAGAGACCCAGTACTTC.

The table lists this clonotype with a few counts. The CDR3 is CASTFPGGEKLFF. CDR3 sequence (DNA): TGTGCCAGCACGTTCCCGGGGGGGGAAAAACTGTTTTTT. The chain joins TRBV28 to TRBJ1-4; a possible D gene is TRBD1 (5 bases). Germline CDR1 and CDR2: MDHEN and SYDVKM. Trimming cost V 7 bases and J 8 bases, with 14 bases left between them. The length of the CDR3 is 13 residues.

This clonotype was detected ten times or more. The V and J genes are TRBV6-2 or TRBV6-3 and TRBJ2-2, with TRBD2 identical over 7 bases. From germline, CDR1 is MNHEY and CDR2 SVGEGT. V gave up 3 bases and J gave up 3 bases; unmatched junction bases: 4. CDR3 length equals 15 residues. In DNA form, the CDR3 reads TGTGCCAGCAGTTATTTAGCGGGCTACACCGGGGAGCTGTTTTTT. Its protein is CASSYLAGYTGELFF.